The 16 T cell receptor beta chains given below trace back to one sample, sequenced in a study of cytomegalovirus exposure and HLA in healthy donors. PCR involved 60 Vbeta and 13 Jbeta primers. Using immunoSEQ multiplex PCR, the repertoire was profiled, and TCRdb retains in-frame clones only, with some absent. The data contain approximately 140,000 clones, over 65% of them singletons. Source material: PBMCs. These receptors were obtained from a man in his forties in good health and CMV-seropositive.

This chain uses TRBV5-1 with TRBJ2-5; a weak D match, TRBD1 (5 bases). V was shortened by 0 bases and J by 7 bases, with 16 bases between the two germline ends. The germline V gene encodes CDR1 SGHRS and CDR2 YFSETQ. The CDR3 length is 15 residues. This CDR3 is CASSLDSGRVGTQYF. CDR3 DNA: TGCGCCAGCAGCTTGGATTCGGGCAGGGTCGGGACCCAGTACTTC.

The genes are TRBV18 and TRBJ1-4; 7 bases agree with TRBD1. From germline, CDR1 is KGHSH and CDR2 LQKENI. J was trimmed by 3 bases and V by 3 bases; bases with no gene match: 4. CDR3 size: 15 residues. The CDR3 loop reads CASSPPGQSNEKLFF. The CDR3 nucleotides are TGTGCCAGCTCACCTCCGGGACAGTCTAATGAAAAACTGTTTTTT.

The V and J genes are TRBV4-2 and TRBJ2-1, with D possibly TRBD2 on 5 matching bases. V was pared by 0 bases and J by 0 bases, with 12 bases between. Germline loops: CDR1 LGHNA, CDR2 YNFKEQ. The length of the CDR3 is 17 residues. In DNA, the CDR3 is TGTGCCAGCAGCCAAGACCGTACGGGAATCTCCTACAATGAGCAGTTCTTC. Translation: CASSQDRTGISYNEQFF.

About this clone: One end of the junction is discordant with germline, which a read error may explain. This chain uses TRBV11-1 with TRBJ2-4; possible D gene TRBD1, 6 bases. Germline V gene sequence: CDR1 SGHAT, CDR2 FQDESV (reference sequence). The CDR3 is made up of 18 amino acids. Here the CDR3 DNA reads TGTGCCAGCAGCTTAGCGGGGCAGGGGCTGATAGCCAAAAACAGTCAGTACTTC. It specifies CASSLAGQGLIAKNSQYF. Together with reference TRBV11-1 and TRBJ2-4, the CDR3 gives the full variable domain: EAEVAQSPRYKITEKSQAVAFWCDPISGHATLYWYRQILGQGPELLVQFQDESVVDDSQLPKDRFSAERLKGVDSTLKIQPAELGDSAMYLCASSLAGQGLIAKNSQYFGAGTRLSVL.

This rearrangement joins TRBV12-5 to TRBJ2-5; D may be TRBD1 (6 bases). CDR3 length: 14 residues. V was shortened by 5 bases and J by 5 bases, with 15 bases between the two germline ends. The germline V gene encodes CDR1 LGHNT and CDR2 FRNRAP. The CDR3 loop is CASGKSGVEETQYF. CDR3 coding DNA: TGTGCTAGTGGTAAATCAGGGGTAGAGGAGACCCAGTACTTC.

The chain has TRBV18 and TRBJ2-5; D perhaps matches TRBD2 (6 bases). Germline-derived CDR1 and CDR2 are KGHSH and LQKENI. Trimming pared 8 bases from V and 7 bases from J, leaving 26 bases between. This CDR3 comprises 16 residues. In DNA, the CDR3 is TGTGCCAGCCACCCGGGAGCCCAGCATGGGGTCGGGACCCAGTACTTC. Protein: CASHPGAQHGVGTQYF. Full variable domain (remainder filled in from reference TRBV18 and TRBJ2-5): NAGVMQNPRHLVRRRGQEARLRCSPMKGHSHVYWYRQLPEEGLKFMVYLQKENIIDESGMPKERFSAEFPKEGPSILRIQQVVRGDSAAYFCASHPGAQHGVGTQYFGPGTRLLVL.

This clone was seen a few times. The chain joins TRBV2 to TRBJ2-3; 8 bases line up with TRBD2. J lost 3 bases, V lost 9 bases, and 8 bases had no gene match. CDR1 and CDR2 (germline): SNHLY, FYNNEI. The CDR3 is 14 residues long. Here the CDR3 reads CARGLVVGTDTQYF. As DNA, the CDR3 is TGTGCCAGGGGACTAGTAGTGGGGACAGATACGCAGTATTTT.

There are a few counts of this clone. J is TRBJ2-3 and V is TRBV28; TRBD2 matches at 9 bases. Germline lookup yields CDR1 MDHEN and CDR2 SYDVKM. V was pared by 5 bases and J by 4 bases, with 19 bases of the junction left unmatched. The CDR3 consists of 19 residues. DNA for the CDR3: TGTGCCAGCAGTCTCCCCGCGGTAGCGGGAGTGGGAACCGCAGATACGCAGTATTTT. Its protein is CASSLPAVAGVGTADTQYF.

This clone was picked up a small number of times. CDR3 sequence reads: CASSHRVYEQYF. The CDR3 DNA reads as TGTGCCAGCAGCCACAGGGTCTACGAGCAGTACTTC. The V call is TRBV7-2, the J call TRBJ2-7; a weak D match, TRBD1 (6 bases). The CDR3 is made up of 12 amino acids. CDR1 and CDR2 from the germline V gene are SGHTA and FQGNSA. The V end lost 5 bases, the J end lost 3 bases, and 8 bases lay between the germline ends.

The gene calls are TRBV5-4 and TRBJ1-2, with no clear D. This CDR3 has 18 amino acids. Germline V gives CDR1 SGHNT, CDR2 YYREEE (reference sequence). The ends were cut back, 3 bases at V and 9 bases at J, with 30 bases in the middle. CDR3 bases: TGTGCCAGCAGCTCCCTTGGGCGGCGGAACGCGGGTGGTAGGAGCTACACCTTC. Its protein is CASSSLGRRNAGGRSYTF. Full variable domain (rest looked up from reference TRBV5-4 and TRBJ1-2): ETGVTQSPTHLIKTRGQQVTLRCSSQSGHNTVSWYQQALGQGPQFIFQYYREEENGRGNFPPRFSGLQFPNYSSELNVNALELDDSALYLCASSSLGRRNAGGRSYTFGSGTRLTVV.

Concerning this clone: The junction shows a germline mismatch at one end, possibly a read error. This chain joins TRBV6-1 and TRBJ1-4, with 8 bases fitting TRBD1. CDR3 length: 11 residues. The germline CDR1 and CDR2 sequences are MNHNS and SASEGT. The CDR3 region has the DNA TGTGCCAGCAGTGGATGGGACAGGCTGTGCTTT. This translates into CASSGWDRLCF.

This clone was found a few times. The chain combines TRBV28 with TRBJ2-7; possible D gene TRBD2, 5 bases. Germline V gene data show CDR1 as MDHEN and CDR2 as SYDVKM. The CDR3 loop spans 14 amino acids. V dropped 4 bases and J dropped 2 bases, with 12 bases sitting between them. Here the CDR3 reads CASSSLVFTYEQYF. CDR3 in DNA: TGTGCCAGCAGTTCACTAGTTTTTACCTACGAGCAGTACTTC. Filled out from reference TRBV28 and TRBJ2-7, the complete variable domain reads DVKVTQSSRYLVKRTGEKVFLECVQDMDHENMFWYRQDPGLGLRLIYFSYDVKMKEKGDIPEGYSVSREKKERFSLILESASTNQTSMYLCASSSLVFTYEQYFGPGTRLTVT.

The chain links TRBV18 to TRBJ2-5; maybe TRBD1 (6 bases). V shed 5 bases and J shed 3 bases, with 10 bases lying between them. CDR3 length: 13 amino acids. Germline lookup yields CDR1 KGHSH and CDR2 LQKENI. This chain's CDR3 is CASSRDKEETQYF. The CDR3 bases are TGTGCCAGCTCAAGGGACAAGGAAGAGACCCAGTACTTC.

In its sample, this clone was seen a few times. Other DNA variants within this sample encode the same CDR3. The CDR3 nucleotides are TGTGCCAGCAGCTTACAGGGTCCCTTAAACTATGGCTACACCTTC. Amino acids: CASSLQGPLNYGYTF. The V gene is TRBV7-2, the J gene TRBJ1-2; weak D call: TRBD1 (5 bases). Trimming left V 2 bases short and J 2 bases short, with 12 bases between. CDR1 and CDR2 from the germline V gene are SGHTA and FQGNSA. The CDR3 is made up of 15 amino acids. The full variable domain, its missing parts supplied by reference TRBV7-2 and TRBJ1-2, is GAGVSQSPSNKVTEKGKDVELRCDPISGHTALYWYRQSLGQGLEFLIYFQGNSAPDKSGLPSDRFSAERTGGSVSTLTIQRTQQEDSAVYLCASSLQGPLNYGYTFGSGTRLTVV.

The gene calls are TRBV28 and TRBJ2-6, with 7 positions matching TRBD1. Germline V CDR1 and CDR2: MDHEN, SYDVKM. V was pared by 3 bases and J by 1 base, with 3 bases of the junction left unmatched. This CDR3 has 16 amino acids. In DNA, the CDR3 is TGTGCCAGCAGTTTGGCAGGGGGTTCTGGGGCCAACGTCCTGACTTTC. Its translation is CASSLAGGSGANVLTF.

The DNA for the CDR3 is TGTGCCAGCAGTTTTGGGACAGGGGGCAACTACAATGAGCAGTTCTTC. Translating gives CASSFGTGGNYNEQFF. The chain recombines TRBV28 with TRBJ2-1, with 12 bases lining up with TRBD1. The ends lost 3 bases at V and 3 bases at J; junction bases unmatched: 3. Germline loops: CDR1 MDHEN, CDR2 SYDVKM. The CDR3 spans 16 residues.